One sample yielded the 20 T cell receptor beta chains listed below, sequenced in a study of Graves' ophthalmopathy and Graves' hyperthyroidism. RNA transcripts provided the template for amplifying TCR beta CDR3 regions. Amplification began with first-round RT-PCR using HTBI primers, then second-round multiplex PCR was performed. TCRdb reprocessed the multiplex PCR reads via MiXCR and lists one record per CDR3 protein. The profile shows 660,000 or so distinct CDR3 sequences, about two fifths of them singletons. Material for sequencing was peripheral blood. These receptors were obtained from an adult man with Graves' ophthalmopathy.

This clonotype was seen many times. This chain connects TRBV2 to TRBJ1-5; a possible D gene is TRBD1 (5 bases). This CDR3 spans 15 amino acids. V lost 0 bases and J 2 bases, leaving 8 bases between the germline ends. CDR1 and CDR2 from the germline V gene are SNHLY and FYNNEI. The CDR3 is CASSEAGRGNQPQHF. DNA of the CDR3: TGTGCCAGCAGTGAAGCCGGCAGGGGCAATCAGCCCCAGCATTTT.

This clonotype came up many times. The chain uses TRBV5-1 and TRBJ1-2, with D maybe TRBD1 (5 bases). Germline lookup yields CDR1 SGHRS and CDR2 YFSETQ. The CDR3 totals 15 residues. The ends were cut back, 0 bases at V and 6 bases at J, with 15 bases in the middle. The CDR3 here is CASSLGGSYDDGYTF. In DNA, the CDR3 is TGCGCCAGCAGCTTGGGGGGGTCATACGACGATGGCTACACCTTC.

This clonotype occurred once. This likely comes from a read error, as the CDR3 has no conserved phenylalanine or tryptophan at its end. V and J are TRBV7-3 and TRBJ2-5, with D possibly matching TRBD2 (6 bases). The CDR3 runs to 13 residues. CDR1 and CDR2 (germline): SGHTA, FQGTGA. V dropped 7 bases and J dropped 4 bases, with 13 bases sitting between them. The CDR3, as DNA: TGTGCCAGCAACTTGGGGGGAGGAGAGACCCAGTACTAC. As protein: CASNLGGGETQYY.

This rearrangement joins TRBV6-9 to TRBJ2-5; TRBD2 agrees at 16 bases. Germline V gives CDR1 MNHGY, CDR2 SVAAGI. Trimming took 5 bases from V and 1 from J; bases not matched to a gene: 7. This CDR3 contains 18 residues. This CDR3 reads CASSAGTSGGAGQETQYF. The CDR3 DNA is TGTGCCAGCAGTGCCGGGACTAGCGGGGGGGCCGGCCAAGAGACCCAGTACTTC.

The chain recombines TRBV10-2 with TRBJ1-6; D is undetermined. The CDR3 spans 15 residues. V was clipped by 6 bases and J by 5 bases, with 14 bases between them. Looked up from germline, CDR1 is WSHSY and CDR2 is SAAADI. CDR3 protein: CASRTGPYNNSPLHF. The CDR3 nucleotides are TGCGCCAGCAGGACCGGGCCGTATAATAATTCACCCCTCCACTTT.

This chain connects TRBV7-2 to TRBJ2-5; the D gene is possibly TRBD2 (7 bases). The V end was cut by 6 bases, the J end by 11 bases, with 31 bases between. The CDR3 consists of 17 residues. The germline V gene encodes CDR1 SGHTA and CDR2 FQGNSA. The CDR3 here is CASRLWGRGRFTDTQYF. The CDR3 region has the DNA TGTGCCAGCAGGCTATGGGGGCGGGGGAGGTTCACAGATACGCAGTACTTC.

The chain couples TRBV27 to TRBJ2-7; TRBD2 is a possible D gene (6 bases). Trimming took 3 bases from V and 7 from J, leaving 13 bases between them. Looked up from germline, CDR1 is MNHEY and CDR2 is SMNVEV (reference sequence). There are 13 residues in the CDR3. Here the CDR3 DNA reads TGTGCCAGCAGTTTCCTCGGCGGGGAAGAGCAGTACTTC. Encoded protein: CASSFLGGEEQYF.

The CDR3 coding sequence is TGTGCCAGCAGCTTATCGTTGGGCTCAAGCACAGATACGCAGTATTTT. Translated: CASSLSLGSSTDTQYF. The V and J genes are TRBV7-3 and TRBJ2-3; D unresolved. Germline V CDR1 and CDR2: SGHTA, FQGTGA. CDR3 length: 16 amino acids. Trimming took 2 bases from V and 0 from J, leaving 12 bases between them. Supplemented by reference TRBV7-3 and TRBJ2-3, the full variable domain reads GAGVSQTPSNKVTEKGKYVELRCDPISGHTALYWYRQSLGQGPEFLIYFQGTGAADDSGLPNDRFFAVRPEGSVSTLKIQRTERGDSAVYLCASSLSLGSSTDTQYFGPGTRLTVL.

On this clonotype itself: A much larger clone is a single base away; this may be a read error. This is likely a read error, given that the CDR3 carries no conserved phenylalanine or tryptophan at its end. V gene TRBV20-1 combines with J gene TRBJ2-5, with a tentative D call TRBD1 (5 bases). Trimming cost V 6 bases and J 4 bases, with 15 bases left between them. Germline assignment: CDR1 DFQATT and CDR2 SNEGSKA (reference sequence). The CDR3 is 13 residues long. CDR3 loop: CSAITLRGETQYL. CDR3 sequence (DNA): TGCAGTGCCATAACGCTTAGGGGAGAGACCCAGTACCTC.

Ten or more counts support this clonotype. The chain uses TRBV7-2 and TRBJ2-7; 9 nucleotides align to TRBD1. The CDR3 sequence is 15 residues long. Trimming removed 6 bases from V and 3 bases from J; junction bases left unmatched: 9. Germline V gene data show CDR1 as SGHTA and CDR2 as FQGNSA. The CDR3 nucleotides are TGTGCCAGCAGTCCCGATCCGACAGGGGGCTACGAGCAGTACTTC. It is translated as CASSPDPTGGYEQYF.

The chain uses TRBV2 and TRBJ1-4; TRBD1 matches at 9 bases. The germline V gene has CDR1 SNHLY and CDR2 FYNNEI. This CDR3 contains 14 residues. Trimming removed 6 bases from V and 6 bases from J; junction bases left unmatched: 5. This chain's CDR3 is CASRIGTGHEKLFF. The CDR3 DNA is TGTGCCAGCAGAATAGGGACAGGGCATGAAAAACTGTTTTTT.

The CDR3 DNA sequence: TGCGCCAGCACGGGGACAGGGGGCTTTTCCACAGATACGCAGTATTTT. Translating it yields CASTGTGGFSTDTQYF. The chain uses TRBV5-1 and TRBJ2-3; 12 bases fit TRBD1. Germline CDR1 SGHRS, CDR2 YFSETQ. The junction had 7 bases not matched to a gene; V was cut back by 6 bases and J by 2 bases. The CDR3 spans 16 residues.

The chain recombines TRBV29-1 with TRBJ2-1; no clear D gene. The germline V and J ends were trimmed by 8 bases and 8 bases, with 16 bases remaining between them. Germline CDR1 reads SQVTM; CDR2 reads ANQGSEA. The CDR3 extends over 12 amino acids. The CDR3 DNA follows: TGCAGCTCCCGTGGGGTAGGAGATGAGCAGTTCTTC. It is translated as CSSRGVGDEQFF.

This clonotype was seen ten or more times. V usage is TRBV5-1 and J usage is TRBJ2-7; TRBD2 might be the D (6 bases). This CDR3 has 14 residues. V lost 4 bases and J 0 bases, leaving 11 bases between the germline ends. CDR1 SGHRS and CDR2 YFSETQ come from the germline V gene. The CDR3 DNA reads as TGCGCCAGCAGCACGGGACTGACCTCCTACGAGCAGTACTTC. Translating it yields CASSTGLTSYEQYF.

Remarks on this clonotype: One base away lies a much larger clone, so this may be a sequencing read error. Because it lacks the conserved phenylalanine or tryptophan at the end, this CDR3 is likely a read error. The V and J genes are TRBV7-2 and TRBJ1-6; 8 bases are shared with TRBD1. Trimming took 5 bases from V and 10 from J; bases not matched to a gene: 13. CDR1 is SGHTA, CDR2 FQGNSA, per germline. This CDR3 region has 16 residues. The CDR3 loop reads CASSNNGGQGGSPLHL. CDR3 nucleotide sequence: TGTGCCAGCAGCAACAACGGAGGACAGGGAGGCTCACCCCTCCACCTT.

This clonotype was detected many times. The chain has TRBV6-1 and TRBJ2-5; D remains ambiguous. CDR3 length: 13 amino acids. V lost 1 base, J lost 2 bases, and 5 bases lay in between. The germline CDR1 and CDR2 sequences are MNHNS and SASEGT. In DNA, the CDR3 is TGTGCCAGCAGTGAAGGCTATCAAGAGACCCAGTACTTC. This translates into CASSEGYQETQYF.

Many counts were recorded for this clonotype. This chain links TRBV7-2 with TRBJ2-3; 8 bases fit TRBD2. The CDR3 is 14 residues long. Trimming cost V 3 bases and J 2 bases; bases outside gene matches: 1. Looked up from germline, CDR1 is SGHTA and CDR2 is FQGNSA. Written as DNA, the CDR3 is TGTGCCAGCAGCTTCGGACTAGCCACAGATACGCAGTATTTT. Its translation is CASSFGLATDTQYF.

This clonotype was counted a few times. The chain uses TRBV19 and TRBJ1-3, with D possibly being TRBD1 (5 bases). Germline loops: CDR1 LNHDA, CDR2 SQIVND (reference sequence). The CDR3 is 12 residues long. Trimming pared 6 bases from V and 4 bases from J, leaving 7 bases between. CDR3 protein: CASRRQGNTIYF. Here the CDR3 DNA reads TGTGCCAGTAGGAGACAGGGAAACACCATATATTTT.

This clonotype was recorded only once. Being one base from a much bigger clone, this may be a read error. The CDR3 ends on some other residue instead of the conserved phenylalanine or tryptophan, so this is likely a read error. V usage is TRBV10-2 and J usage is TRBJ1-1, with D tentatively TRBD1 (5 bases). This CDR3 region has 13 residues. V was pared by 7 bases and J by 4 bases, with 13 bases between. Germline loops: CDR1 WSHSY, CDR2 SAAADI. CDR3 in DNA: TGCGCCAGCAAAGACAGCCGCGGCACTGAAGCTTTCTCT. Its protein product is CASKDSRGTEAFS.

V usage is TRBV2 and J usage is TRBJ2-5; 14 bases agree with TRBD2. The trim removed 4 bases at V and 2 bases at J, leaving 6 bases unmatched. CDR1 SNHLY and CDR2 FYNNEI come from the germline V gene. This CDR3 is 17 amino acids long. The CDR3 DNA follows: TGTGCCAGCAGTGGACTAGCGGGGGGGCCGCGGCAAGAGACCCAGTACTTC. It specifies CASSGLAGGPRQETQYF. Variable domain in full (rest from reference TRBV2 and TRBJ2-5): EPEVTQTPSHQVTQMGQEVILRCVPISNHLYFYWYRQILGQKVEFLVSFYNNEISEKSEIFDDQFSVERPDGSNFTLKIRSTKLEDSAMYFCASSGLAGGPRQETQYFGPGTRLLVL.